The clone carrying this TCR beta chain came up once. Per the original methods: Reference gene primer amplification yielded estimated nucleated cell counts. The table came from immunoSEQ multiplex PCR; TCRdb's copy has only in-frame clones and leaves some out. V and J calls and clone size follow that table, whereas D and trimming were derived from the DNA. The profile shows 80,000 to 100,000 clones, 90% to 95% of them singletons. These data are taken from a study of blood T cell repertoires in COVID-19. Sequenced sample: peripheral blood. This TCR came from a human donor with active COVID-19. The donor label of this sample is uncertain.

The CDR3 region has the DNA TGTGCCACCAGCACCTTGCTTAGCGGCGCCGGGGAGACCCAGTACTTC. Its translation is CATSTLLSGAGETQYF. The chain recombines TRBV15 with TRBJ2-5, with D perhaps TRBD2 (6 bases). Trimming stripped 4 bases from V and 5 bases from J, with 20 bases between. Germline V gene sequence: CDR1 LNHNV, CDR2 YYDKDF (reference sequence). The CDR3 runs to 16 residues.